Included here is one T cell receptor beta chain sequence, with context. In germline, CDR1 is LGHNA, CDR2 YNFKEQ. Trimming removed 7 bases from V and 4 bases from J, with 13 bases in between. The CDR3 has 14 residues. Data came from immunoSEQ multiplex PCR; TCRdb stores just in-frame clones and leaves some out. The sample consists of about 82,000 clones, roughly 90% of them appearing once. This sample stems from a study of OX40 agonist ivuxolimab in advanced cancers. This clonotype was sampled from an adult with an advanced solid tumor such as melanoma, head and neck, liver or kidney cancer. V usage is TRBV4-2 and J usage is TRBJ1-4, with D unresolved. The specimen comprised CD4+ or CD8+ T cells sorted from blood, sampled in a trial of the OX40 agonist ivuxolimab. The CDR3 DNA reads TGTGCCAGCACCTCGGTAGGGATTAATGAAAAACTGTTTTTT. Translation gives CASTSVGINEKLFF.